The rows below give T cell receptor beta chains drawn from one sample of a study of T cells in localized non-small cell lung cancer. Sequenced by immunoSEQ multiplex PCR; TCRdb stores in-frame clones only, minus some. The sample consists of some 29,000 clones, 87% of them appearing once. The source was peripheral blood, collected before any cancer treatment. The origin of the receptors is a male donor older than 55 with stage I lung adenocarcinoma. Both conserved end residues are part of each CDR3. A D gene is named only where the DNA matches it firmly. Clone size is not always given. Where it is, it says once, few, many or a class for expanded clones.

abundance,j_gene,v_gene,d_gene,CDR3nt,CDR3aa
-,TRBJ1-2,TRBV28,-,TGTGCCAGCAGAGTGGACGGGGTCTATGGCTACACCTTC,CASRVDGVYGYTF
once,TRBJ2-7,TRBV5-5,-,TGTGCCAGCAGCTTGGGGTTTTTAGGCTACGAGCAGTACTTC,CASSLGFLGYEQYF
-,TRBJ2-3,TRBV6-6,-,TGTGCCAGCAGTTATGCCACAGATACGCAGTATTTT,CASSYATDTQYF
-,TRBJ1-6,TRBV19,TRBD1,TGTGCCAGTAGTCTCCAGGGGGCTCAGTCACCCCTCCACTTT,CASSLQGAQSPLHF
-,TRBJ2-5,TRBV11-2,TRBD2,TGTGCCAGCAGCATTAGCGGGGGGCCATCAGAGACCCAGTACTTC,CASSISGGPSETQYF
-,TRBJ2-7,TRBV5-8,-,TGTGCCAGCAGCCACGGGGCTATAATTTACGAGCAGTACTTC,CASSHGAIIYEQYF
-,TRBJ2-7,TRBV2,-,TGTGCCAGCAGTCCCGTTAAGAGGGCAGGTTACGAGCAGTACTTC,CASSPVKRAGYEQYF
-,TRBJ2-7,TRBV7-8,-,TGTGCCAGCAGCTTACCGGGATTCTACGAGCAGTACTTC,CASSLPGFYEQYF
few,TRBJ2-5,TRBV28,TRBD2,TGTGCCAGCATCGCTGGGGGGGGAGCGGAGACCCAGTACTTC,CASIAGGGAETQYF
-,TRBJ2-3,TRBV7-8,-,TGTGCCAGCAGCCCTTTAAGAGTTAGTACAGATACGCAGTATTTT,CASSPLRVSTDTQYF
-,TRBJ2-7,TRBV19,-,TGTGCCAGTAGTATAGAAAAGGAGAGGGGCTACGAGCAGTACTTC,CASSIEKERGYEQYF
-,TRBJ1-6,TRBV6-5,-,TGTGCCAGCAGTTACTCGGGGGGCATCGGTTCACCCCTCCACTTT,CASSYSGGIGSPLHF
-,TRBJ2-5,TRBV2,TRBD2,TGTGCCAGCAGTGAAGATGGGCTAGCGGTGCAGACCCAGTACTTC,CASSEDGLAVQTQYF
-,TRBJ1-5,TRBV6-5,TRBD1,TGTGCCAGCAGTTCCTACAGGGGGCATCAGCCCCAGCATTTT,CASSSYRGHQPQHF
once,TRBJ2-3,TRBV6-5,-,TGTGCCAGCAGTTACGGGGCAGGGTTGAATACGCAGTATTTT,CASSYGAGLNTQYF
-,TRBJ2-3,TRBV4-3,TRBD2,TGCGCCAGCAGCCAGATACTAGCGGGGGGGCTAACCAGCACAGATACGCAGTATTTT,CASSQILAGGLTSTDTQYF
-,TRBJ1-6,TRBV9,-,TGTGCCAGCAGCGGAACACGCCCAGGTTTTTCTGGGAATTCACCCCTCCACTTT,CASSGTRPGFSGNSPLHF
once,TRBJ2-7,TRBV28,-,TGTGCCAGCAGACCCCCCGGGCCCGGGACGGGAAACTACGAGCAGTACTTC,CASRPPGPGTGNYEQYF
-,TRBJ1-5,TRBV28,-,TGTGCCAGCAGGGGGGGAAGCAATCAGCCCCAGCATTTT,CASRGGSNQPQHF
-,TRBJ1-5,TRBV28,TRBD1,TGTGCCAGCAACCTACAGGGGGCACTTCAGCCCCAGCATTTT,CASNLQGALQPQHF
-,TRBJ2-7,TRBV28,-,TGTGCCAGCAGTTTAGGATTTGGCGAGCAGTACTTC,CASSLGFGEQYF
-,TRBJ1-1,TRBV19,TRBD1,TGTGCCAGTAGTTCCACCCGGGACAGCGAAGCTTTCTTT,CASSSTRDSEAFF
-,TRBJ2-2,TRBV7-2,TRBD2,TGTGCCAGCAGCCCCAGACTAGCGGGGGGCACCGGGGAGCTGTTTTTT,CASSPRLAGGTGELFF
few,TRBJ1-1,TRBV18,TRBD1,TGTGCCAGCTCACCGGGGACAGGGACTGAAGCTTTCTTT,CASSPGTGTEAFF
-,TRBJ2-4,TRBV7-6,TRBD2,TGTGCCAGCAGCTTAAGTATTCCTAGCGGGGGCAAAAACATTCAGTACTTC,CASSLSIPSGGKNIQYF
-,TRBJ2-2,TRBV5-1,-,TGCGCCAGCAGCTTCACTATACAGAGCCGGGAGCTGTTTTTT,CASSFTIQSRELFF
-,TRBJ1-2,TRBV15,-,TGTGCCACCAGCAGAGACAGAACCGATGGCTACACCTTC,CATSRDRTDGYTF
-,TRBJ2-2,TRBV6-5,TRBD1,TGTGCCAGCAGAGGACAGGGAAACACCGGGGAGCTGTTTTTT,CASRGQGNTGELFF
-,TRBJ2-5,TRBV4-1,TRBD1,TGCGCCAGCAGCCAAGATCCCGACAGGGGTGAGACCCAGTACTTC,CASSQDPDRGETQYF
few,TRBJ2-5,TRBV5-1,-,TGCGCCAGCAGCTCGGAGGCGAGCGAGACCCAGTACTTC,CASSSEASETQYF
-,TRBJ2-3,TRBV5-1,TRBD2,TGCGCCAGCAGCTTGAAAGGTCCGGGGACTAGCCCCTCCAGGCGACCAGATACGCAGTATTTT,CASSLKGPGTSPSRRPDTQYF
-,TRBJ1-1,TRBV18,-,TGTGCCAGCTCACCACAGGGAGAAACTGAAGCTTTCTTT,CASSPQGETEAFF
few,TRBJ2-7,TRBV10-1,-,TGCGCCAGCAAGTCGAACAGGTTCTACGAGCAGTACTTC,CASKSNRFYEQYF
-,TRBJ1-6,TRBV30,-,TGTGCCTGGAGTGGTCAACTCGGTAATTCACCCCTCCACTTT,CAWSGQLGNSPLHF
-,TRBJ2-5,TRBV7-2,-,TGTGCCAGCAGCCCCCCGGAGGAAGAGACCCAGTACTTC,CASSPPEEETQYF
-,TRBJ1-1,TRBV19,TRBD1,TGTGCCAGTAGTACGCCTAACTTGGACAGGGGCAGGGCTGAAGCTTTCTTT,CASSTPNLDRGRAEAFF
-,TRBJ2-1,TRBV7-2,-,TGTGCCAGCATCCACAGGGGGGGGAGCAATGAGCAGTTCTTC,CASIHRGGSNEQFF
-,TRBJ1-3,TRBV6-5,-,TGTGCCAGCAGTTGGGGTACAGGGTCTGGAAACACCATATATTTT,CASSWGTGSGNTIYF
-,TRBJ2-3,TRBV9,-,TGTGCCAGCAGCGTAGCTGGGGGTGGGGTAGGCACAGATACGCAGTATTTT,CASSVAGGGVGTDTQYF
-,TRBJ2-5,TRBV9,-,TGTGCCAGCACCCTAGGCGGAGGGGGAGAGACCCAGTACTTC,CASTLGGGGETQYF
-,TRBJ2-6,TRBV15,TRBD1,TGTGCCACCAGCAGAACCGGGACAGTGAGAATCTCTGGGGCCAACGTCCTGACTTTC,CATSRTGTVRISGANVLTF
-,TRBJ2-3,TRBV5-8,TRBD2,TGTGCCAGCAGCAGCCACCGTGGCGGGGGGGCGGCAGATACGCAGTATTTT,CASSSHRGGGAADTQYF
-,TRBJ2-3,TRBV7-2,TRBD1,TGTGCCAGCAGCTTTGACAGGGACACAGATACGCAGTATTTT,CASSFDRDTDTQYF
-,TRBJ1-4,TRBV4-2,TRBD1,TGTGCCAGCAGCCAGGGACAGGGTAGTGAAAAACTGTTTTTT,CASSQGQGSEKLFF
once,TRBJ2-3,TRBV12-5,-,TGTGCTAGTGGTTTGAGGGACGACCGGGCCGATACGCAGTATTTT,CASGLRDDRADTQYF
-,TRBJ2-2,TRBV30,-,TGTGCCTGGAGAATGACAGGGAACACCGGGGAGCTGTTTTTT,CAWRMTGNTGELFF
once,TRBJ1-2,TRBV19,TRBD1,TGTGCCAGTAGTGCCGGACAGGCCAAGTATGGCTACACCTTC,CASSAGQAKYGYTF
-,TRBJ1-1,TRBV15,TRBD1,TGTGCCACCAGCAGTGGGGACAGGCGCAAAGCTTTCTTT,CATSSGDRRKAFF
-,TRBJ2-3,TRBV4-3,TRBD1,TGCGCCAGCAGCCAAGATTCAGAGGACAGGGGGACAGATACGCAGTATTTT,CASSQDSEDRGTDTQYF
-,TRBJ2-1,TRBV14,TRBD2,TGTGCCAGCAGCCAAAATTTGGGGGGGGACTACAATGAGCAGTTCTTC,CASSQNLGGDYNEQFF
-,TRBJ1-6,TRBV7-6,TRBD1,TGTGCCAGCACCCTAGGACAGGGAGCTAATTCACCCCTCCACTTT,CASTLGQGANSPLHF
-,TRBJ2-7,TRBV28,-,TGTGCCAGCAGTACGACAAGTCCCTACGAGCAGTACTTC,CASSTTSPYEQYF
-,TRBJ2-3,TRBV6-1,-,TGTGCCAGCAGGCGGACCACAGATACGCAGTATTTT,CASRRTTDTQYF